These 9 T cell receptor beta chains were all obtained from the same sample, sequenced in a study of shared clonotypes between healthy human individuals. Clones were sequenced by immunoSEQ multiplex PCR, and TCRdb holds only the in-frame ones, with some missing. Here the sample spans some 490,000 clones, 78% being singletons. Sequencing was performed on PBMCs. Receptor source: a woman aged 35 to 49 in good health. Some clones in this sample may be carry-over from other donors' samples.

The chain couples TRBV21-1 to TRBJ2-7; the table's TRBD1 call for D was not verified on the DNA. TRBV21-1 corresponds to a pseudogene. This CDR3 has 15 residues. For the CDR3, the DNA is TGTGCCAGCAGCAGTGAGGACAGGGGTGGGGTTGAGCAGTACTTC. Protein product: CASSSEDRGGVEQYF.

V gene TRBV28 combines with J gene TRBJ2-7; a weak D match, TRBD2 (6 bases). Trimming removed 2 bases at V and 5 bases at J, with 16 bases between. There are 15 residues in the CDR3. CDR1 and CDR2 from the germline V gene are MDHEN and SYDVKM. DNA for the CDR3: TGTGCCAGCAGTTTACCCAAGCGGGTATTGGACGAGCAGTACTTC. The encoded protein is CASSLPKRVLDEQYF.

This clone has just one count. The V gene is TRBV6-6, the J gene TRBJ2-7, with 10 bases fitting TRBD1. CDR1 is MNHNY and CDR2 is SVGAGI in the germline V gene (reference sequence). Trimming removed 2 bases from V and 5 bases from J; junction bases left unmatched: 6. The CDR3 extends over 15 amino acids. The CDR3, as DNA: TGTGCCAGCAGTTACGCGGGACAGGGGATGGACGAGCAGTACTTC. Protein: CASSYAGQGMDEQYF.

The J gene is TRBJ2-1, the V gene TRBV21-1; TRBD1 is taken as the D call from the table, unchecked against the DNA. TRBV21-1 is designated a pseudogene. The CDR3 contains 17 residues. The CDR3 region has the DNA TGTGCCAGCAGCAAAGTTGAGACAGTCAACTCCTACAATGAGCAGTTCTTC. This codes for CASSKVETVNSYNEQFF.

The rearrangement joins TRBV7-9 to TRBJ2-1; D unclear. Trimming pared 5 bases from V and 9 bases from J, leaving 17 bases between. The CDR3 covers 14 residues. Per the germline V gene, CDR1 is SEHNR and CDR2 is FQNEAQ (reference sequence). The CDR3 is CASSLHDGGAEQFF. The CDR3 DNA sequence: TGTGCCAGCAGCCTGCATGATGGCGGAGCTGAGCAGTTCTTC.

V usage is TRBV14 and J usage is TRBJ2-3; unclear D gene. Trimming removed 3 bases from V and 5 bases from J, with 6 bases in between. CDR3 length: 12 residues. CDR1 and CDR2 from the germline V gene are SGHDN and FVKESK. The CDR3, as DNA: TGTGCCAGCAGCCAGTATGGAGATACGCAGTATTTT. Amino acid sequence: CASSQYGDTQYF.

J is TRBJ2-2 and V is TRBV5-1; D might be TRBD2 (7 bases). Trimming stripped 5 bases from V and 2 bases from J, with 13 bases between. Looked up from germline, CDR1 is SGHRS and CDR2 is YFSETQ. The CDR3 has 15 residues. CDR3 loop: CASSGGARNTGELFF. The CDR3 DNA sequence: TGCGCCAGCAGTGGGGGGGCGAGAAACACCGGGGAGCTGTTTTTT.

The chain couples TRBV5-1 to TRBJ2-7, with 12 positions matching TRBD1. Germline CDR1 is SGHRS and CDR2 is YFSETQ. The CDR3 contains 15 residues. Trimming at V came to 2 bases and at J to 9 bases, leaving 9 bases not matched to a gene. The CDR3 here is CASSFGTGGPRGQYF. The CDR3 DNA reads as TGCGCCAGCAGCTTCGGGACAGGGGGCCCCAGAGGGCAGTACTTC.

V and J are TRBV5-1 and TRBJ2-7; a possible D gene is TRBD2 (5 bases). Germline CDR1 is SGHRS and CDR2 is YFSETQ. The V gene lost 2 bases and the J gene lost 7 bases, with 13 bases spanning the gap. This CDR3 has 13 amino acids. The CDR3 DNA reads TGCGCCAGCAGCTTACGGGGAAGGGATGAGCAGTACTTC. Its translation is CASSLRGRDEQYF. The variable domain in full, completed from reference TRBV5-1 and TRBJ2-7, reads KAGVTQTPRYLIKTRGQQVTLSCSPISGHRSVSWYQQTPGQGLQFLFEYFSETQRNKGNFPGRFSGRQFSNSRSEMNVSTLELGDSALYLCASSLRGRDEQYFGPGTRLTVT.